This T cell receptor (beta chain) comes out of a study of monozygotic twins with inflammatory bowel disease. From germline, CDR1 is MNHEY and CDR2 SVGAGI. CDR3 length equals 12 residues. Reprocessing the 5' RACE reads, TCRdb reports a single entry for every CDR3 protein and omits DNA. The sample is made up of more than 300,000 distinct CDR3 sequences, and the top ten hold 5.6% of it. The sequence was obtained from a human donor with ulcerative colitis or Crohn's disease, or a healthy co-twin of an affected twin (not recorded which). V is TRBV6-5 and J is TRBJ2-1; as DNA is missing, the TRBD1 call by TCRdb cannot be tested. The specimen sequenced was blood. The chain's CDR3 is CASSRRDREQFF.